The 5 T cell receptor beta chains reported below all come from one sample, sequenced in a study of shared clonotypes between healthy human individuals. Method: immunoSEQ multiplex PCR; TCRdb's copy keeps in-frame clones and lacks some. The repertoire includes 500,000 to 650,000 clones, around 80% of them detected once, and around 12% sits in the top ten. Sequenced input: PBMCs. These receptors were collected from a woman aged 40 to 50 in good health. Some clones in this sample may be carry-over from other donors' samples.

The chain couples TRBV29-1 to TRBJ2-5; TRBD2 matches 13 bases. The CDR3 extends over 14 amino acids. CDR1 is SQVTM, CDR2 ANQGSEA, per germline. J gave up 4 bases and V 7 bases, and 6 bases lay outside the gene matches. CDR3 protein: CSARTSGSLETQYF. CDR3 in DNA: TGCAGCGCTCGGACTAGCGGGAGTCTAGAGACCCAGTACTTC.

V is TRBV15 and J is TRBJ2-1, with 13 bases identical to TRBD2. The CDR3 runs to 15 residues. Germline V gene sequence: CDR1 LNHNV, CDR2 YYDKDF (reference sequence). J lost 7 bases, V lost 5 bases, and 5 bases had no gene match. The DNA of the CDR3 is TGTGCCACCAGCGTTCGGACTAGCGGGAGAAATGAGCAGTTCTTC. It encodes CATSVRTSGRNEQFF.

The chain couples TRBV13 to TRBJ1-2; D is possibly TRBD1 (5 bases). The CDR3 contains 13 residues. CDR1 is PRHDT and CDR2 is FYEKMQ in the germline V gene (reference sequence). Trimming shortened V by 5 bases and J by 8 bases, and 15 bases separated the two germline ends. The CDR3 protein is CASSQGEVYGYTF. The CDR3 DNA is TGTGCCAGCAGCCAAGGGGAGGTCTACGGCTACACCTTC. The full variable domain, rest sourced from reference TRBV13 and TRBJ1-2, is AAGVIQSPRHLIKEKRETATLKCYPIPRHDTVYWYQQGPGQDPQFLISFYEKMQSDKGSIPDRFSAQQFSDYHSELNMSSLELGDSALYFCASSQGEVYGYTFGSGTRLTVV.

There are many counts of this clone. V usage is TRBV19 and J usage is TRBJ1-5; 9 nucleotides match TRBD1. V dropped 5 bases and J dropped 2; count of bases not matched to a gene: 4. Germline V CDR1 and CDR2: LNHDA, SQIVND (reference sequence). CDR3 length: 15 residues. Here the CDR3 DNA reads TGTGCCAGTAGTGTCCGGACAGGGGGCAATCAGCCCCAGCATTTT. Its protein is CASSVRTGGNQPQHF.

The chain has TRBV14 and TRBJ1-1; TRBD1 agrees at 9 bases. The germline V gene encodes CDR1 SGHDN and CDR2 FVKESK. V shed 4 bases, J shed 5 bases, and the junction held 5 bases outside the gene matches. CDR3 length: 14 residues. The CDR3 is CASSLIDRGTEAFF. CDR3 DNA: TGTGCCAGCAGCCTCATTGACAGGGGGACTGAAGCTTTCTTT. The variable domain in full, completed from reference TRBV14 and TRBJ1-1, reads EAGVTQFPSHSVIEKGQTVTLRCDPISGHDNLYWYRRVMGKEIKFLLHFVKESKQDESGMPNNRFLAERTGGTYSTLKVQPAELEDSGVYFCASSLIDRGTEAFFGQGTRLTVV.